Below are 8 T cell receptor beta chains sequenced from a single sample in a study of T cell repertoires in cytomegalovirus infection. These receptors lack a known antigen. TCRdb re-analysed the reads in MiXCR, keeping a single row per CDR3 protein. Among 800,000 to 950,000 distinct CDR3 sequences listed, about 30% were seen once. Sequences were derived from cultured CD8+ T cells from PBMCs, sampled from culture after CMV antigen stimulation. The receptors come from a human donor in good health (CMV status not recorded). Some clones in this sample may be carry-over from other donors' samples.

This clonotype was counted at least ten times. The chain is built from TRBV7-2 and TRBJ1-3; D might be TRBD1 (6 bases). Germline CDR1 and CDR2: SGHTA and FQGNSA. The CDR3 is 17 residues long. V was cut by 5 bases and J by 2 bases, with 19 bases left in between. The CDR3 reads CASSKVGQTGAGNTIYF. The CDR3 DNA reads TGTGCCAGCAGCAAAGTGGGCCAGACAGGCGCTGGAAACACCATATATTTT.

This chain links TRBV28 with TRBJ2-1; TRBD2 agrees at 14 bases. This CDR3 spans 18 amino acids. Looked up from germline, CDR1 is MDHEN and CDR2 is SYDVKM. With V trimmed by 1 base and J by 2 bases, 4 bases remained unmatched. For the CDR3, the DNA is TGTGCCAGCAGTTTATCCTTGACTAGCGGGGGGGCCTACAATGAGCAGTTCTTC. Translated, it gives CASSLSLTSGGAYNEQFF.

At least ten counts were recorded for this clonotype. The chain carries TRBV7-9 and TRBJ2-4; D unresolved. The V gene lost 2 bases and the J gene lost 8 bases, with 7 bases spanning the gap. Germline values: CDR1 SEHNR, CDR2 FQNEAQ (reference sequence). This CDR3 is 12 amino acids long. CDR3 sequence: CASSLSYDIQYF. As DNA, the CDR3 is TGTGCCAGCAGCTTAAGTTATGACATTCAGTACTTC.

The sample holds a few counts of this clonotype. The V call is TRBV27, the J call TRBJ1-4, with TRBD1 as a possible D gene (5 bases). The CDR3 sequence is 15 residues long. The ends were cut back, 5 bases at V and 5 bases at J, with 15 bases in the middle. Germline assignment: CDR1 MNHEY and CDR2 SMNVEV (reference sequence). CDR3 nucleotides: TGTGCCAGCAGTCCGCTACAGGACCTGAATGAAAAACTGTTTTTT. Amino acids: CASSPLQDLNEKLFF.

Turning to this clonotype: A clone one base away is much larger, so this may be a read error. The rearrangement joins TRBV7-2 to TRBJ2-7; no clear D gene. Trimming took 7 bases from V and 6 from J, leaving 16 bases between them. The CDR3 is made up of 13 amino acids. From germline, CDR1 is SGHTA and CDR2 FQGNSA. Written as DNA, the CDR3 is TGTGCCAGCAACGCAGAGACCTACGGCGAGCAGTACGTC. It yields the protein CASNAETYGEQYV.

V usage is TRBV7-6 and J usage is TRBJ1-1; TRBD1 agrees at 7 bases. V lost 5 bases, J lost 11 bases, and 11 bases stayed unmatched. There are 13 residues in the CDR3. Germline values: CDR1 SGHVS, CDR2 FNYEAQ. The CDR3 DNA reads as TGTGCCAGCAGCCAGGGGGGGGCCCGGTGGGCTTTCTTT. It encodes CASSQGGARWAFF.

This clonotype was picked up many times. The V call is TRBV2, the J call TRBJ2-7; D not certain. This CDR3 spans 13 amino acids. Germline CDR1 is SNHLY and CDR2 is FYNNEI. With 3 bases removed from V and 0 bases from J, the gap between germline ends came to 6 bases. CDR3 nucleotide sequence: TGTGCCAGCAGTGACCGATCCTCCTACGAGCAGTACGTC. Translating it yields CASSDRSSYEQYV.

The chain carries TRBV4-1 and TRBJ1-1, with a weak D call TRBD1 (6 bases). Deletions cut 6 bases from V and 2 bases from J, with 13 bases between. The CDR3 extends over 14 amino acids. CDR1 MGHRA and CDR2 YSYEKL come from the germline V gene. The CDR3 bases are TGCGCCAGCAGAGGGGGGGCGGCCAACACTGAAGCTTTCTTT. This encodes CASRGGAANTEAFF.